A selection of T cell receptor beta chains follows, all from one sample in a study of T cells in Graves' hyperthyroidism and ophthalmopathy. MiXCR was run by TCRdb on the multiplex PCR reads, yielding one entry per CDR3 protein. The top ten clones hold 11% to 15% of a sample with more than 450,000 distinct CDR3 sequences, 12% to 15% of them seen once. The sequencing sample was made of blood. The receptors were gathered from a woman aged 40 to 49 with Graves' hyperthyroidism. The CDR3 runs from the conserved cysteine through the conserved F or W. A D gene is named only where the DNA matches it firmly. Clone size is not always given. Where it is, it says once, few, many or a class for expanded clones.

CDR3 length: 16
D gene: TRBD1
V gene: TRBV9
clone size: few
J gene: TRBJ1-1
CDR3 DNA: TGTGCCAGCAGCACCCCTCCGGGACAGGGGAACACTGAAGCTTTCTTT
CDR3 protein: CASSTPPGQGNTEAFF

CDR3 length: 13
D gene: -
V gene: TRBV6-1
clone size: -
J gene: TRBJ1-2
CDR3 DNA: TGTGCCAGCAGTGAATACGCAGGCGATGGCTACACCTTC
CDR3 protein: CASSEYAGDGYTF

CDR3 length: 14
D gene: TRBD1
V gene: TRBV7-9
clone size: many
J gene: TRBJ1-2
CDR3 DNA: TGTGCCAGCAGTGGGCTACAGGGGGACGAGGGCTACACCTTC
CDR3 protein: CASSGLQGDEGYTF

CDR3 length: 16
D gene: TRBD2
V gene: TRBV20-1
clone size: many
J gene: TRBJ2-5
CDR3 DNA: TGCAGTGCTAGAGATTTATTCGCGGGAGGTGGAGAGACCCAGTACTTC
CDR3 protein: CSARDLFAGGGETQYF

CDR3 length: 18
D gene: -
V gene: TRBV27
clone size: many
J gene: TRBJ1-5
CDR3 DNA: TGTGCCAGCAGTCCTACAGTACTTAATCAGGCTCGCAATCAGCCCCAGCATTTT
CDR3 protein: CASSPTVLNQARNQPQHF

CDR3 length: 15
D gene: -
V gene: TRBV20-1
clone size: many
J gene: TRBJ2-7
CDR3 DNA: TGCAGTGCTGGTTACCGGGACCTACCCCCCTACGAGCAGTACTTC
CDR3 protein: CSAGYRDLPPYEQYF

CDR3 length: 15
D gene: TRBD1
V gene: TRBV7-9
clone size: few
J gene: TRBJ1-6
CDR3 DNA: TGTGCCAGCAGTTTCAGGGGGACAGAAAATTCACCCCTCCACTTT
CDR3 protein: CASSFRGTENSPLHF

CDR3 length: 19
D gene: -
V gene: TRBV14
clone size: -
J gene: TRBJ1-2
CDR3 DNA: TGTGCCAGCAGCGAAAACTACAACACCCAGGGGCCCCCGGGGTATGGCTACACCTTC
CDR3 protein: CASSENYNTQGPPGYGYTF

CDR3 length: 14
D gene: -
V gene: TRBV5-1
clone size: many
J gene: TRBJ2-1
CDR3 DNA: TGCGCCAGCAGCGTAGTACCCCCATACAATGAGCAGTTCTTC
CDR3 protein: CASSVVPPYNEQFF

CDR3 length: 16
D gene: -
V gene: TRBV7-9
clone size: many
J gene: TRBJ2-3
CDR3 DNA: TGTGCCAGCAGCCCCCAGGACAGAAAACCCACAGATACGCAGTATTTT
CDR3 protein: CASSPQDRKPTDTQYF

CDR3 length: 14
D gene: TRBD1
V gene: TRBV3-1
clone size: many
J gene: TRBJ2-7
CDR3 DNA: TGTGCCAGCAGCCAAGACAGGGGGTCCTACGAGCAGTACTTC
CDR3 protein: CASSQDRGSYEQYF

CDR3 length: 15
D gene: -
V gene: TRBV2
clone size: many
J gene: TRBJ1-6
CDR3 DNA: TGTGCCAGCAGAGGAGAGGCGACTTATAATTCACCCCTCCACTTT
CDR3 protein: CASRGEATYNSPLHF

CDR3 length: 21
D gene: TRBD2
V gene: TRBV7-6
clone size: -
J gene: TRBJ2-3
CDR3 DNA: TGTGCCAGCAGCTTAGCCACTGGGACTAGCGGGAGGCCAACTAGCACAGATACGCAGTATTTT
CDR3 protein: CASSLATGTSGRPTSTDTQYF

CDR3 length: 13
D gene: -
V gene: TRBV3-1
clone size: -
J gene: TRBJ1-4
CDR3 DNA: TGTGCCAGCAGCCAAGTACCCAATGAAAAACTGTTTTTT
CDR3 protein: CASSQVPNEKLFF

CDR3 length: 16
D gene: TRBD2
V gene: TRBV28
clone size: -
J gene: TRBJ2-5
CDR3 DNA: TGTGCCAGCAGTCTAACGGGACTAGCGGGAGAGGAGACCCAGTACTTC
CDR3 protein: CASSLTGLAGEETQYF

CDR3 length: 14
D gene: TRBD2
V gene: TRBV18
clone size: -
J gene: TRBJ2-5
CDR3 DNA: TGTGCCAGCTCTCCCAAGCGGGGTGGGCAGACCCAGTACTTC
CDR3 protein: CASSPKRGGQTQYF

CDR3 length: 15
D gene: -
V gene: TRBV2
clone size: many
J gene: TRBJ2-1
CDR3 DNA: TGTGCCAGCAGTCTCGGGAGATCCAGGTGGGATGAGCAGTTCTTC
CDR3 protein: CASSLGRSRWDEQFF

CDR3 length: 12
D gene: -
V gene: TRBV20-1
clone size: many
J gene: TRBJ1-1
CDR3 DNA: TGCAGTGCCCTGAATAGGGGAGATGAAGCTTTCTTT
CDR3 protein: CSALNRGDEAFF

CDR3 length: 15
D gene: TRBD1
V gene: TRBV28
clone size: many
J gene: TRBJ2-1
CDR3 DNA: TGTGCCAGCAGTATCGGGACAGGGACCCACAATGAGCAGTTCTTC
CDR3 protein: CASSIGTGTHNEQFF

CDR3 length: 16
D gene: TRBD1
V gene: TRBV12-3/TRBV12-4
clone size: many
J gene: TRBJ2-3
CDR3 DNA: TGTGCCAGCAGCCCCGGGACAGCCCGTAGCACAGATACGCAGTATTTT
CDR3 protein: CASSPGTARSTDTQYF

CDR3 length: 17
D gene: -
V gene: TRBV6-1
clone size: many
J gene: TRBJ2-7
CDR3 DNA: -
CDR3 protein: CASSSSGLAGTTYEQYF

CDR3 length: 13
D gene: -
V gene: TRBV20-1
clone size: few
J gene: TRBJ1-1
CDR3 DNA: TGCAGTGCTAGAGGGAATGAAAACCCTGAAGCTTTCTTT
CDR3 protein: CSARGNENPEAFF

CDR3 length: 15
D gene: TRBD2
V gene: TRBV30
clone size: -
J gene: TRBJ2-2
CDR3 DNA: TGTGCCTGGAGTGGAGCGGGGGCTAACACCGGGGAGCTGTTTTTT
CDR3 protein: CAWSGAGANTGELFF

CDR3 length: 14
D gene: TRBD1
V gene: TRBV11-1
clone size: many
J gene: TRBJ2-7
CDR3 DNA: TGTGCCAGCAGCGCGCGACAGGGGAACTACGAGCAGTACTTC
CDR3 protein: CASSARQGNYEQYF

CDR3 length: 14
D gene: TRBD1
V gene: TRBV28
clone size: few
J gene: TRBJ1-6
CDR3 DNA: TGTGCCAGCAGCGGACAGGGGGCGTTCTCACCCCTCCACTTT
CDR3 protein: CASSGQGAFSPLHF

CDR3 length: 15
D gene: TRBD2
V gene: TRBV20-1
clone size: many
J gene: TRBJ2-1
CDR3 DNA: TGCAGTGCTAGAGACGGACTAGGAGTATACAATGAGCAGTTCTTC
CDR3 protein: CSARDGLGVYNEQFF

CDR3 length: 14
D gene: -
V gene: TRBV6-1
clone size: few
J gene: TRBJ1-5
CDR3 DNA: TGTGCCAGCAGTGACGTCGGGGGTAATCAGCCCCAGCATTTT
CDR3 protein: CASSDVGGNQPQHF

CDR3 length: 17
D gene: TRBD1
V gene: TRBV6-5
clone size: many
J gene: TRBJ1-2
CDR3 DNA: TGTGCCAGCAGTTACTCGTTGGGACAGGGTAGTAACTATGGCTACACCTTC
CDR3 protein: CASSYSLGQGSNYGYTF

CDR3 length: 15
D gene: -
V gene: TRBV5-8
clone size: -
J gene: TRBJ2-5
CDR3 DNA: TGTGCCAGCAGCTGGGGGAAAGGACTGCAAGAGACCCAGTACTTC
CDR3 protein: CASSWGKGLQETQYF

CDR3 length: 15
D gene: TRBD1
V gene: TRBV10-3
clone size: once
J gene: TRBJ2-3
CDR3 DNA: TGTGCCATCAGTGGGGGACAGGGGAGGACAGATACGCAGTATTTT
CDR3 protein: CAISGGQGRTDTQYF

CDR3 length: 16
D gene: -
V gene: TRBV20-1
clone size: many
J gene: TRBJ2-1
CDR3 DNA: TGCAGTGCTAGAGATCTCTCGGGGGAGTCCCCTCATGAGCAGTTCTTC
CDR3 protein: CSARDLSGESPHEQFF

CDR3 length: 13
D gene: TRBD1
V gene: TRBV5-1
clone size: -
J gene: TRBJ2-7
CDR3 DNA: TGCGCCAGCAGCCCCCGGACAGGTAACGAGCAGTACTTC
CDR3 protein: CASSPRTGNEQYF